Listed below are T cell receptor beta chains from one sample, sequenced in a study of CXCR3-negative and CXCR3-positive naive CD8 T cells. Following a re-call of the 5' RACE reads, TCRdb has one entry per CDR3 protein and lacks DNA. The sample spans about 130,000 distinct CDR3 sequences; the ten largest clones claim 0.41%. Sequenced sample: naive CXCR3+ CD8+ T cells from blood. The source is a human donor in good health. Some clones in this sample may be carry-over from other donors' samples. The CDR3 runs from the conserved cysteine through the conserved F or W. The order of the fields is V gene, J gene, CDR3 protein.

v_call: TRBV4-2
j_call: TRBJ2-2
cdr3_aa: CASSQAGGSGRTTGELFF

v_call: TRBV2
j_call: TRBJ2-3
cdr3_aa: CASSESLAGGGADTQYF

v_call: TRBV6-5
j_call: TRBJ2-3
cdr3_aa: CASSYSWGDTQYF

v_call: TRBV10-3
j_call: TRBJ2-3
cdr3_aa: CATRFKGGTSTDTQYF

v_call: TRBV27
j_call: TRBJ2-2
cdr3_aa: CASRDRHRDKNTGELFF

v_call: TRBV28
j_call: TRBJ2-1
cdr3_aa: CASSSQGSPSSYNEQFF

v_call: TRBV30
j_call: TRBJ2-2
cdr3_aa: CAWTPVSTGELFF

v_call: TRBV29-1
j_call: TRBJ2-7
cdr3_aa: CSVVKETELYEQYF

v_call: TRBV18
j_call: TRBJ1-3
cdr3_aa: CASSPGTAYGNTIYF

v_call: TRBV15
j_call: TRBJ2-7
cdr3_aa: CATSRDRREGTPYEQYF

v_call: TRBV28
j_call: TRBJ2-7
cdr3_aa: CASGSGLGLYEQYF

v_call: TRBV20-1
j_call: TRBJ2-7
cdr3_aa: CSALQIYEQYF

v_call: TRBV6-2/TRBV6-3
j_call: TRBJ2-2
cdr3_aa: CASSWDRANTGELFF

v_call: TRBV15
j_call: TRBJ1-5
cdr3_aa: CATSRDRIESQPQHF

v_call: TRBV7-9
j_call: TRBJ1-2
cdr3_aa: CASSLEGAEVFYGYTF

v_call: TRBV7-3
j_call: TRBJ2-1
cdr3_aa: CASSVSGGHVDEQFF

v_call: TRBV4-1
j_call: TRBJ1-4
cdr3_aa: CASSQEQQGVAEKLFF

v_call: TRBV24-1
j_call: TRBJ2-1
cdr3_aa: CATSDFGEGAGMHNEQFF

v_call: TRBV6-2/TRBV6-3
j_call: TRBJ2-3
cdr3_aa: CASSFSPPGLPKDTQYF

v_call: TRBV12-3/TRBV12-4
j_call: TRBJ2-1
cdr3_aa: CASYPFGSNEQFF

v_call: TRBV6-5
j_call: TRBJ2-7
cdr3_aa: CASSSYGGKDEQYF

v_call: TRBV9
j_call: TRBJ1-1
cdr3_aa: CASSPQPGTGGTEAFF

v_call: TRBV4-1
j_call: TRBJ2-2
cdr3_aa: CASSQVDIGGTGELFF